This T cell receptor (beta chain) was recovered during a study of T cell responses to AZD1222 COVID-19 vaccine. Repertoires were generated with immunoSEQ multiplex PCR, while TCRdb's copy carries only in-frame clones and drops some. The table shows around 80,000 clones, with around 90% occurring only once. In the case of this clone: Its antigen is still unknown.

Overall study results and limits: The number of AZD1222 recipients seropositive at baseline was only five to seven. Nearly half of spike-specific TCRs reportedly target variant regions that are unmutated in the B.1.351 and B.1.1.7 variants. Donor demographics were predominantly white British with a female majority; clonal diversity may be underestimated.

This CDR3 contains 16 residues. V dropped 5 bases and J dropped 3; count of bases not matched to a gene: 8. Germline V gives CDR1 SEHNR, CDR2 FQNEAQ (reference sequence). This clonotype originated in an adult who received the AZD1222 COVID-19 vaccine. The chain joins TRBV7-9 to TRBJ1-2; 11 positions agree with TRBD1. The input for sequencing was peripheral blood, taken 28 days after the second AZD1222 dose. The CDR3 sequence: CASSPSPGQGDYGYTF. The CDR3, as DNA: TGTGCCAGCAGCCCTTCCCCGGGACAGGGGGACTATGGCTACACCTTC. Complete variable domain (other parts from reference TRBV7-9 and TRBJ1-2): DTGVSQNPRHKITKRGQNVTFRCDPISEHNRLYWYRQTLGQGPEFLTYFQNEAQLEKSRLLSDRFSAERPKGSFSTLEIQRTEQGDSAMYLCASSPSPGQGDYGYTFGSGTRLTVV.